This TCR beta chain was captured by sequencing in a study of Ad26.COV2.S vaccination and SARS-CoV-2 variants. TCRdb's table, derived via immunoSEQ multiplex PCR, lists solely in-frame clones and lacks some. The sample yields 350,000 to 450,000 clones, under 95% seen once. CDR3 length: 14 amino acids. From germline, CDR1 is SGDLS and CDR2 YYNGEE. The trim removed 3 bases at V and 7 bases at J, leaving 9 bases unmatched. Material: peripheral blood, obtained after recovery from COVID-19. The sequence was obtained from a human donor who had recovered from COVID-19. The chain links TRBV9 to TRBJ2-7, with 8 bases matching TRBD2. CDR3 protein: CASSGVGGAREQYF. The CDR3 DNA sequence: TGTGCCAGCAGCGGCGTCGGGGGGGCGAGGGAGCAGTACTTC.